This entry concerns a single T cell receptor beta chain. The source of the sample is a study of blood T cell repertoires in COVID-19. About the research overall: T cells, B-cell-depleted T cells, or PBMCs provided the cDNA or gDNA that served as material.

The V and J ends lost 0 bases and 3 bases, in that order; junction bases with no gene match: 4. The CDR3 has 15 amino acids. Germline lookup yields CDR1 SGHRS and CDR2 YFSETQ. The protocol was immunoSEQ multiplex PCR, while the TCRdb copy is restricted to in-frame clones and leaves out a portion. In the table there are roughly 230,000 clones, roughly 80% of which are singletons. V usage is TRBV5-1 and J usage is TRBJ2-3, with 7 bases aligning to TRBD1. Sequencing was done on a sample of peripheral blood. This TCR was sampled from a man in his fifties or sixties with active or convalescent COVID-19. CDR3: CASSLDRGRTDTQYF. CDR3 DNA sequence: TGCGCCAGCAGCTTGGACAGGGGTAGGACAGATACGCAGTATTTT.